The present T cell receptor beta chain was sequenced within a study of T cells in Graves' hyperthyroidism and ophthalmopathy (dated by TCRdb to the late 2010s). Some background on the complete study: Peripheral blood was sampled at the time of initial diagnosis, prior to any treatment. To identify TCR V-J signatures that set the groups apart, the researchers used a discovery cohort of about a hundred patients, made up of 43 with Graves' ophthalmopathy and some 56 with stable Graves' hyperthyroidism. Whether ophthalmopathy could be predicted prospectively was tested in an independent validation cohort made up of under 20 hyperthyroidism patients plus 17 patients who later progressed to ophthalmopathy. For training and testing, the 95 to 100 patients in the discovery cohort were randomly divided in a 7:3 ratio. Thyroid tissue and blood T-cell repertoires from several Graves' hyperthyroidism patients were also compared in the study. Following sampling, methimazole starting at 30 mg daily was given to hyperthyroidism patients, and high-dose intravenous methylprednisolone was given to ophthalmopathy patients. According to the paper, TCR Vbeta CDR3 sequencing was carried out on 120 to 150 peripheral blood samples, which came from 40 to 45 ophthalmopathy, fewer than 80 hyperthyroidism and about 17 progressor patients. Study-wide conclusions, independent of this receptor: Most expanded thyroid clonotypes (frequency above 0.001) were also detected in blood, suggesting blood repertoires may reflect thyroid immune responses. A 13 V-J signature model separated ophthalmopathy from stable hyperthyroidism, with roughly 88% sensitivity and roughly 81% specificity in cross-validation and 80%/75% in testing. In validation, progression to ophthalmopathy was predicted by the model with 55% to 71% sensitivity and 72% to 85% specificity, a median of 6.5 months before onset. Sample size was not statistically predetermined, and investigators were not blinded to group allocation.

This clonotype was picked up many times. The target of this receptor is not known. Per-base qualities were not stored, and no clone one base away is much larger. Ophthalmopathy patients had moderately to severely active disease, with a Clinical Activity Score of 3 or more, a NOSPECS grade of 4 or more, and a disease duration of less than 3 months. Patients with uncontrolled infections, other autoimmune diseases, pregnancy or lactation were excluded. Diagnoses relied on clinical symptoms, serum thyroxine and TRAb, thyroid ultrasound and orbital computed tomography. Ficoll-Paque density gradient centrifugation was used to isolate PBMCs from 10 ml of fresh peripheral blood. Trizol reagent was used to extract total RNA, and RNA quality was then checked on an Agilent 2100 Bioanalyzer. The TCR beta CDR3 regions were amplified from the RNA transcripts. The TCR CDR3 was subjected to a first round of RT-PCR using the HTBI primer set and the Qiagen OneStep RT-PCR kit. A second multiplex PCR round built the libraries, followed by size selection and purification. Libraries were sequenced paired-end with 100 bp reads on an Illumina HiSeq2000. The authors' analysis ran thus. SOAPnuke was used to process the raw data, removing reads that contained adapters or uncalled bases, had a mean Phred below 15, or lacked an exact match to the constant primer or identifier. High-quality paired reads were merged with COPE v1.2.5, and unique nucleotide sequences were defined as clonotypes. MiTCR v1.1 was used to align the clonotypes against IMGT TRBV, TRBD and TRBJ reference segments. Only V-J combinations with frequency above 0.0001, covering about 99% of repertoires, were analysed. A TCS score was defined as the ratio between F50 (clonal expansion) and ExV (chaos), using BLOSUM62-based TCRdist between CDR3 peptides within each V-J. Welch's t-statistics and random forest reduced around 520 V-J features to 10 to 15, which were used in a naive Bayes classifier (R e1071). TCRdb ran its own pipeline on the public reads, namely fastp trimming at Q25 and MiXCR clone calling, and kept in-frame beta chains. Identical CDR3 protein sequences are pooled into one entry, listed with their most common genes and DNA. TCRdb, not the original authors, processed these V and J calls. The sample table holds 360,000 or so distinct CDR3 sequences, of which 13% to 15% were seen once. The ten largest clones add up to about 21% of the sample.

V lost 2 bases and J lost 4 bases; the stretch between them is 15 bases long. The CDR3 measures 15 amino acids from cysteine to phenylalanine. The retained sequence is limited to the CDR3, 45 bases, with the frame set at the first base. According to the germline V gene, CDR1 reads ENHRY and CDR2 reads SYGVKD. The receptor was isolated from a woman aged 55-75 years with Graves' ophthalmopathy. The sample consisted of blood. The chain is encoded by TRBV10-3 joined to TRBJ2-7; a tentative D match to TRBD2 spans 5 bases. The DNA sequence follows: TGTGCCATCAGTGAGGGAGCGGAGAACTCGTACGAGCAGTACTTC. The resulting protein is CAISEGAENSYEQYF.